Listed below are T cell receptor beta chains from one sample, sequenced in a study of cytomegalovirus exposure and HLA in healthy donors. Measured with immunoSEQ multiplex PCR; TCRdb has only the in-frame clones, and not every one. The sample holds roughly 110,000 clones, 77% seen once. Sequenced: PBMCs. These receptors came from a male donor in good health and CMV-seronegative. CDR3s include the opening cysteine and the closing phenylalanine or tryptophan.

TRBV2	TRBJ2-7	CATQKQTSSYEQYF
TRBV6-1	TRBJ2-7	CASSEDRGPYEQYF
TRBV27	TRBJ1-1	CASHLGGSTEAFF
TRBV5-1	TRBJ2-7	CASSLSPSSYEQYF
TRBV5-4	TRBJ2-5	CASSLRREQETQYF
TRBV7-9	TRBJ2-5	CASSLGRSETQYF
TRBV27	TRBJ1-2	CASSAGTGGGFGYTF
TRBV6-6	.	CASRQGNYEQYF
TRBV7-9	TRBJ2-1	CASSAVAGGWNEQFF
TRBV28	TRBJ1-1	CASRTGGGRGSTEAFF